This is a list of T cell receptor beta chains from one sample in a study of T cells in Graves' hyperthyroidism and ophthalmopathy. TCRdb reprocessed the multiplex PCR reads with MiXCR, giving one entry per CDR3 protein. This sample has 270,000 or so distinct CDR3 sequences, with 20% to 25% found just once. The specimen sequenced was blood. The receptor set was obtained from a man aged 40-49 years with Graves' hyperthyroidism that later progressed to Graves' ophthalmopathy. Both conserved end residues are part of each CDR3. D genes are given only for firm matches. Part of the rows lack a size; the others show once, few, many or a class for expanded clones.

NA TRBJ2-7 TRBV12-3/TRBV12-4 many TGTGCCAGCAGTTTGAGTAGCTCTCCCTACGAGCAGTACTTC CASSLSSSPYEQYF
TRBD2 TRBJ2-5 TRBV11-2 many TGTGCCAGCAGCTTAGGAGGACTAGCGGGAGGGCCCTCGAGTGAAGAGACCCAGTACTTC CASSLGGLAGGPSSEETQYF
NA TRBJ2-7 TRBV12-3/TRBV12-4 few TGTGCCAGCAGTTTTACGGGTTACGAGCAGTACTTC CASSFTGYEQYF
NA TRBJ2-7 TRBV19 many TGTGCCAGTAGTAACCAAGTTAACCCCGGTTGGGAGCAGTACTTC CASSNQVNPGWEQYF
TRBD1 TRBJ2-2 TRBV12-3/TRBV12-4 many TGTGCCAGCAGTTCCGACAGGGGGGAGAACACCGGGGAGCTGTTTTTT CASSSDRGENTGELFF
NA TRBJ1-2 TRBV2 many TGTGCCAGCGGGGAGGAAATCGGTGGCTACACCTTC CASGEEIGGYTF
NA TRBJ2-7 TRBV20-1 many TGCAGTGTTAAACGGGACGGTACCTACGAGCAGTACTTC CSVKRDGTYEQYF
NA TRBJ1-5 TRBV5-1 many TGCGCCAGCAGCCCGGGCCTCAATCAGCCCCAGCATTTT CASSPGLNQPQHF
NA TRBJ2-5 TRBV12-3/TRBV12-4 many TGTGCCAGCAGTTCCAGAAGCGGACGGATTGAGACCCAGTACTTC CASSSRSGRIETQYF
NA TRBJ1-2 TRBV6-5 many TGTGCCAGCAGTACGGGCCAGACCAACTACACCTTC CASSTGQTNYTF
TRBD1 TRBJ2-7 TRBV29-1 many TGCAGCGTTGTGGGGCCGGGACAGGGCCGGAACGAGCAGTACTTC CSVVGPGQGRNEQYF
NA TRBJ1-2 TRBV11-1 many TGTGCCAGCAGCTTAACCGGGAATAACTATGGCTACACCTTC CASSLTGNNYGYTF
NA TRBJ2-7 TRBV2 many TGTGCCAGCAGTGAAACACAGCCCTACGAGCAGTACTTC CASSETQPYEQYF
NA TRBJ1-5 TRBV20-1 NA TGCAGTGCTAGAGGGGGGTTCAATCAGCCCCAGCATTTT CSARGGFNQPQHF
TRBD1 TRBJ2-7 TRBV12-3/TRBV12-4 NA TGTGCCAGCACCCCGACAGGGCCTTCTGGAGAGCAGTACTTC CASTPTGPSGEQYF
TRBD2 TRBJ2-7 TRBV2 many TGTGCCAGCGGGCGGGAGAGGGACTACGAGCAGTACTTC CASGRERDYEQYF
NA TRBJ2-5 TRBV6-1 many TGTGCCAGCAGTACCGGCTTTAGCGGCCAAGAGACCCAGTACTTC CASSTGFSGQETQYF
TRBD2 TRBJ2-5 TRBV2 few TGTGCCAGCAGTGAAGGGACTAGCGGGAGTATTGGGGAGACCCAGTACTTC CASSEGTSGSIGETQYF
NA TRBJ2-3 TRBV11-3 many TGTGCCAGCAGCTTAGGGCGGGGCCCAGATACGCAGTATTTT CASSLGRGPDTQYF
TRBD2 TRBJ2-7 TRBV11-2 many TGTGCCAGCAGGGTAGCGGGAGGGCCTGAGGAGCAGTACTTC CASRVAGGPEEQYF
TRBD2 TRBJ2-7 TRBV6-4 many TGTGCCAGCAGCCTCAGGGGCCGACTAGCGGGAGGCCACGAGCAGTACTTC CASSLRGRLAGGHEQYF
NA TRBJ2-3 TRBV24-1 many TGTGCCACCTCCTTTGGGGGCACAGATACGCAGTATTTT CATSFGGTDTQYF
NA TRBJ2-3 TRBV29-1 many TGCAGCGTTTGGGTGACTACAACTTCCTCAGATACGCAGTATTTT CSVWVTTTSSDTQYF
NA TRBJ1-1 TRBV7-2 NA TGTGCCAGCAGCTTAAAGATAGGGCCTGAAGCTTTCTTT CASSLKIGPEAFF
TRBD1 TRBJ1-5 TRBV4-1 many TGCGCCAGCAGCCAAGGGACAGGGTGGGGGAATCAGCCCCAGCATTTT CASSQGTGWGNQPQHF
NA TRBJ2-2 TRBV3-1 few TGTGCCAGCAGCCCCCCCAGGGGATGGGGGCCCGGGGAGCTGTTTTTT CASSPPRGWGPGELFF
NA TRBJ1-5 TRBV3-1 few TGTGCCAGCGCGGGAGGGACCAGCAATCAGCCCCAGCATTTT CASAGGTSNQPQHF
NA TRBJ1-6 TRBV20-1 NA TGCAGTGCTAGAGCTGCCCGGGGGGATAATTCACCCCTCCACTTT CSARAARGDNSPLHF
TRBD1 TRBJ2-7 TRBV6-5 many TGTGCCAGCAGTTACTCGAGGGGGCAATTATACGAGCAGTACTTC CASSYSRGQLYEQYF
TRBD1 TRBJ2-7 TRBV5-8 many TGTGCCAGCAGCACAACGGGACAGGGGACCTACGAGCAGTACTTC CASSTTGQGTYEQYF
NA TRBJ1-3 TRBV12-3/TRBV12-4 NA TGTGCCAGCACCTACCTTTACACCATATATTTT CASTYLYTIYF
NA TRBJ1-5 TRBV19 NA TGTGCCAGTAGTGGGGCTTATCAGCCCCAGCATTTT CASSGAYQPQHF
NA TRBJ1-1 TRBV12-3/TRBV12-4 many TGTGCCAGCAGCCCCCTATCGGGGGGGTGGACTGAAGCTTTCTTT CASSPLSGGWTEAFF
TRBD1 TRBJ1-2 TRBV12-3/TRBV12-4 many TGTGCCAGCAGCGGGACAGATTATACTAACTATGGCTACACCTTC CASSGTDYTNYGYTF
NA TRBJ2-6 TRBV30 many TGTGCCTGGAGTGGAACGAAATCTGGGGCCAACGTCCTGACTTTC CAWSGTKSGANVLTF
NA TRBJ1-5 TRBV4-1 many TGCGCCAGCAGCCAAGATTCGAGCCCAGGGAGATATCAGCCCCAGCATTTT CASSQDSSPGRYQPQHF
TRBD1 TRBJ2-7 TRBV11-1 many TGTGCCAGCAGCTTCCCCCCTTGGACAGGGGGTGACTCCTACGAGCAGTACTTC CASSFPPWTGGDSYEQYF
TRBD1 TRBJ1-2 TRBV20-1 many TGCAGTGCTAGCCCAATCCAGGGGGGGCGGTCACCTGGCTACACCTTC CSASPIQGGRSPGYTF
TRBD2 TRBJ2-5 TRBV2 many TGTGCCAGCAGTGATTTAGCGGGAACTCAAGAGACCCAGTACTTC CASSDLAGTQETQYF
NA TRBJ2-7 TRBV10-3 NA TGTGCCACCGGGGGACAGTCCTACGAGCAGTACTTC CATGGQSYEQYF
NA TRBJ1-1 TRBV19 many TGTGCCAGTATAAGGGACATTTTCTACACTGAAGCTTTCTTT CASIRDIFYTEAFF
TRBD2 TRBJ2-7 TRBV7-2 many TGTGCCACTGCGATCCAACTAGCGGTCCTTTCCTACGAGCAGTACTTC CATAIQLAVLSYEQYF
TRBD1 TRBJ2-5 TRBV2 NA TGTGCCAGCAGAGGGGGACAGGGGATTTTGGAGACCCAGTACTTC CASRGGQGILETQYF
NA TRBJ2-7 TRBV6-5 many TGTGCCAGCAGTTCCTGGGGGCCCCCCTACGAGCAGTACTTC CASSSWGPPYEQYF
NA TRBJ1-3 TRBV28 NA TGTGCCAGCAGTAGCCCGGGCCCGGACGGTGGAAACACCATATATTTT CASSSPGPDGGNTIYF
NA TRBJ1-6 TRBV28 many TGTGCCAGCAGTTTATCGGGATCTGGGTCACCCCTCCACTTT CASSLSGSGSPLHF
NA TRBJ1-1 TRBV11-2 many TGTGCCAGCAGCTTCCTGGGCGGGACTGAAGCTTTCTTT CASSFLGGTEAFF
NA TRBJ1-2 TRBV14 many TGTGCCAGCAGCCCTTGGACGGGGGATGGCTACACCTTC CASSPWTGDGYTF
TRBD1 TRBJ2-7 TRBV29-1 many TGCAGCGTGACGACAGGGGCCCTCTCCTACGAGCAGTACTTC CSVTTGALSYEQYF
NA TRBJ2-5 TRBV12-3/TRBV12-4 few TGTGCCAGCAGCGATCCCGCGGGGACGGCCCAGTACTTC CASSDPAGTAQYF
TRBD2 TRBJ2-5 TRBV5-4 many TGTGCCAGCAGCCCTAGACTAGCGGGAGTTCAAGAGACCCAGTACTTC CASSPRLAGVQETQYF
TRBD1 TRBJ1-2 TRBV19 many TGTGCCAGTAGGAACACCGGGACAGGAGACTTCTATGGCTACACCTTC CASRNTGTGDFYGYTF
TRBD1 TRBJ1-1 TRBV27 few TGTGCCAGCAGTTGGTCGAATCAGGGGGGCGCCACTGAAGCTTTCTTT CASSWSNQGGATEAFF
TRBD2 TRBJ2-7 TRBV12-3/TRBV12-4 many TGTGCCAGCAGTCCGGGGACTAGCGGACTATACGAGCAGTACTTC CASSPGTSGLYEQYF
NA TRBJ2-7 TRBV20-1 many TGCAGTGCTTCTAGACCGGGTGGGGGGACCTACGAGCAGTACTTC CSASRPGGGTYEQYF
NA TRBJ2-5 TRBV7-9 many TGTGCCAGCAGCTTAGAGTTAAGCAGGGAGACCCAGTACTTC CASSLELSRETQYF
NA TRBJ2-5 TRBV12-3/TRBV12-4 NA TGTGCCAGCAGTTCCACAGGGCTTGAGGAGACCCAGTACTTC CASSSTGLEETQYF
TRBD2 TRBJ2-7 TRBV6-1 few TGTGCCAGCTTTAGCGGGAACTCCTACGAGCAGTACTTC CASFSGNSYEQYF
TRBD1 TRBJ1-1 TRBV11-2 NA TGTGCCAGCAGCCTCAGGGGGCGCAGGGATGCCACTGAAGCTTTCTTT CASSLRGRRDATEAFF
NA TRBJ1-2 TRBV29-1 many TGCAGCGTTGCAGGGGCCGACTATGGCTACACCTTC CSVAGADYGYTF